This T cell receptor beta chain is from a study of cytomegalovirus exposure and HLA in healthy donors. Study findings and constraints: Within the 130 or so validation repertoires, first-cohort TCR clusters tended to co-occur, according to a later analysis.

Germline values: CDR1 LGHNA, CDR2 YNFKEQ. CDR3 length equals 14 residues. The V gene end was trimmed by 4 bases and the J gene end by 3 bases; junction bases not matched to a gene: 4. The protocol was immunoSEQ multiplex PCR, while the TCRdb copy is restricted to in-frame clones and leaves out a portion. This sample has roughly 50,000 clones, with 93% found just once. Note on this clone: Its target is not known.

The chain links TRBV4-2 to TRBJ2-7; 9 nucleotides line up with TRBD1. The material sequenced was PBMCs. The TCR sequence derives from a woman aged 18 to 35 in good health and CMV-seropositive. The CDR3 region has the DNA TGTGCCAGCAGCCCGGGACAGGGTGACTACGAGCAGTACTTC. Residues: CASSPGQGDYEQYF.